The 30 T cell receptor beta chains listed next were all sequenced from one sample in a study of identifying expanded T cells in peripheral blood. Sequencing was performed with immunoSEQ multiplex PCR; in TCRdb, only in-frame clones are kept and a portion is missing. The sample has about 85,000 clones; 85% to 90% are singletons. Sequencing was carried out using blood. These TCRs come from a person aged 18 to 75 in good health.

This rearrangement joins TRBV6-1 to TRBJ2-7; 8 bases are shared with TRBD1. From germline, CDR1 is MNHNS and CDR2 SASEGT. There are 17 residues in the CDR3. V dropped 0 bases and J dropped 6; count of bases not matched to a gene: 13. The CDR3 DNA sequence: TGTGCCAGCAGTGAAGCGTATGGGGACAGGATAGGGTCCGAGCAGTACTTC. Its translation: CASSEAYGDRIGSEQYF.

This chain links TRBV7-2 with TRBJ2-3, with a tentative D call TRBD1 (5 bases). The ends were cut back, 1 base at V and 8 bases at J, with 16 bases in the middle. Germline CDR1 is SGHTA and CDR2 is FQGNSA. The CDR3 is 15 amino acids. The CDR3 region has the DNA TGTGCCAGCAGCTTAGAAATGGTCCTCCAGGGTACGCAGTATTTT. As protein: CASSLEMVLQGTQYF.

The chain has TRBV6-1 and TRBJ1-2, with D tentatively TRBD1 (5 bases). Germline assignment: CDR1 MNHNS and CDR2 SASEGT. This CDR3 comprises 13 residues. V gave up 5 bases and J gave up 2 bases, with 9 bases separating them. The CDR3 DNA reads as TGTGCCAGCAGTCCGGACAAGAACTATGGCTACACCTTC. This codes for CASSPDKNYGYTF.

The chain couples TRBV2 to TRBJ2-1; TRBD1 might be the D (8 bases). This CDR3 region has 14 residues. V lost 3 bases and J 8 bases, leaving 14 bases between the germline ends. Germline CDR1 SNHLY, CDR2 FYNNEI. The CDR3 here is CASSEITGGDEQFF. The CDR3 bases are TGTGCCAGCAGTGAGATCACAGGGGGGGATGAGCAGTTCTTC.

This chain connects TRBV7-8 to TRBJ2-1; 11 nucleotides align to TRBD1. The germline gives CDR1 SGHVS, CDR2 FQNEAQ. This CDR3 is 15 amino acids long. V lost 5 bases to trimming and J lost 6 bases; unmatched junction nucleotides: 6. The CDR3 nucleotides read TGTGCCAGCAGCCCGTGGACAGGGGGCCTCAATGAGCAGTTCTTC. Its protein is CASSPWTGGLNEQFF.

The chain has TRBV20-1 and TRBJ2-7, with 7 bases that match TRBD1. The CDR3 contains 11 residues. Germline V gene data show CDR1 as DFQATT and CDR2 as SNEGSKA (reference sequence). With 6 bases clipped from V and 6 bases from J, the junction kept 5 bases outside the gene matches. The CDR3 nucleotides are TGCAGTGCGACCGCAGGGGGCGAGCAGTACTTC. Its translation: CSATAGGEQYF.

The chain is built from TRBV7-2 and TRBJ1-6; TRBD1 is a possible D gene (6 bases). CDR3 length: 17 amino acids. The germline CDR1 and CDR2 sequences are SGHTA and FQGNSA. V was clipped by 0 bases and J by 6 bases, with 15 bases between them. The CDR3 sequence is CASSLAPRGGGNSPLHF. The CDR3 region has the DNA TGTGCCAGCAGCTTAGCCCCCAGGGGAGGAGGTAATTCACCCCTCCACTTT.

The CDR3 loop is CASRLGQGSNQPQHF. The CDR3 region has the DNA TGTGCCAGCAGACTCGGACAGGGGAGCAATCAGCCCCAGCATTTT. This chain links TRBV7-8 with TRBJ1-5, with 9 nucleotides matching TRBD1. V shed 6 bases, J shed 1 base, and the junction held 4 bases outside the gene matches. Germline V gene sequence: CDR1 SGHVS, CDR2 FQNEAQ. The CDR3 totals 15 residues.

V gene TRBV5-6 combines with J gene TRBJ1-1; no reliable D call. The CDR3 totals 13 residues. The ends were cut back, 0 bases at V and 0 bases at J, with 3 bases in the middle. CDR1 SGHDT and CDR2 YYEEEE come from the germline V gene. The CDR3 region has the DNA TGTGCCAGCAGCTTGGCGGTGAACACTGAAGCTTTCTTT. It translates to CASSLAVNTEAFF.

The chain couples TRBV19 to TRBJ2-1; no reliable D call. Trimming left V 10 bases short and J 6 bases short, with 13 bases between. CDR3 length: 12 residues. Per the germline V gene, CDR1 is LNHDA and CDR2 is SQIVND (reference sequence). The chain's CDR3 is CATSSIANEQFF. CDR3 bases: TGTGCCACCTCGTCCATCGCCAATGAGCAGTTCTTC. Variable domain in full (rest from reference TRBV19 and TRBJ2-1): DGGITQSPKYLFRKEGQNVTLSCEQNLNHDAMYWYRQDPGQGLRLIYYSQIVNDFQKGDIAEGYSVSREKKESFPLTVTSAQKNPTAFYLCATSSIANEQFFGPGTRLTVL.

The chain recombines TRBV4-3 with TRBJ2-7, with D tentatively TRBD1 or TRBD2 (5 bases each). The germline gives CDR1 LGHNA, CDR2 YSLEER. The V and J ends lost 0 bases and 3 bases respectively, with 15 bases between them. CDR3 length equals 16 residues. Written as DNA, the CDR3 is TGCGCCAGCAGCCAAGAAGTAGGCTCAGGGAGCTACGAGCAGTACTTC. Translation gives CASSQEVGSGSYEQYF.

The V call is TRBV6-4, the J call TRBJ2-3; tentatively, D is TRBD1 (5 bases). The germline gives CDR1 MRHNA, CDR2 SNTAGT. V was cut by 4 bases and J by 2 bases, with 13 bases left in between. The CDR3 is made up of 15 amino acids. This CDR3 reads CASSAQDNPTDTQYF. The CDR3 DNA follows: TGTGCCAGCAGTGCCCAGGACAACCCCACAGATACGCAGTATTTT.

The chain carries TRBV7-2 and TRBJ2-6; the D gene is possibly TRBD1 (5 bases). The V end lost 3 bases, the J end lost 2 bases, and 14 bases lay between the germline ends. Germline CDR1 and CDR2: SGHTA and FQGNSA. The CDR3 is 17 residues long. DNA for the CDR3: TGTGCCAGCAGCTTTACAGGTGAAGCCCCTGGGGCCAACGTCCTGACTTTC. This translates into CASSFTGEAPGANVLTF.

J is TRBJ2-3 and V is TRBV11-3; the D gene is possibly TRBD1 (6 bases). CDR3 length: 15 residues. CDR1 is SGHNT, CDR2 YENEEA, per germline. V lost 2 bases and J lost 4, with 13 bases in between. The CDR3 sequence is CASSLLRGIADTQYF. The CDR3 DNA sequence: TGTGCCAGCAGCTTACTCAGGGGAATTGCAGATACGCAGTATTTT.

This chain uses TRBV19 with TRBJ2-7; D assignment may be TRBD1 or TRBD2 (5 bases each). The CDR3 loop spans 15 amino acids. CDR1 LNHDA and CDR2 SQIVND come from the germline V gene (reference sequence). Trimming pared 5 bases from V and 13 bases from J, leaving 27 bases between. CDR3 in amino acids: CASSPEPHLRDGFYF. CDR3 nucleotide sequence: TGTGCCAGTAGTCCCGAACCTCACCTGAGGGACGGATTTTACTTC. Full variable domain (outside the CDR3, taken from reference TRBV19 and TRBJ2-7): DGGITQSPKYLFRKEGQNVTLSCEQNLNHDAMYWYRQDPGQGLRLIYYSQIVNDFQKGDIAEGYSVSREKKESFPLTVTSAQKNPTAFYLCASSPEPHLRDGFYFGPGTRLTVT.

This chain links TRBV9 with TRBJ2-7, with D possibly matching TRBD1 (5 bases). Germline CDR1 and CDR2: SGDLS and YYNGEE. The V end lost 0 bases, the J end lost 3 bases, and 13 bases lay between the germline ends. The CDR3 extends over 15 amino acids. Here the CDR3 DNA reads TGTGCCAGCAGCGTAGGGGGCAGTAGGGACTACGAGCAGTACTTC. This translates into CASSVGGSRDYEQYF. The full variable domain, rest sourced from reference TRBV9 and TRBJ2-7, is DSGVTQTPKHLITATGQRVTLRCSPRSGDLSVYWYQQSLDQGLQFLIQYYNGEERAKGNILERFSAQQFPDLHSELNLSSLELGDSALYFCASSVGGSRDYEQYFGPGTRLTVT.

The chain joins TRBV13 to TRBJ1-2; a possible D gene is TRBD1 (5 bases). Germline V CDR1 and CDR2: PRHDT, FYEKMQ (reference sequence). V lost 0 bases and J lost 2, with 10 bases in between. The CDR3 contains 15 residues. This CDR3 reads CASSLGTGYNYGYTF. The CDR3, as DNA: TGTGCCAGCAGCTTAGGAACAGGCTACAACTATGGCTACACCTTC. Together with reference TRBV13 and TRBJ1-2, the CDR3 gives the full variable domain: AAGVIQSPRHLIKEKRETATLKCYPIPRHDTVYWYQQGPGQDPQFLISFYEKMQSDKGSIPDRFSAQQFSDYHSELNMSSLELGDSALYFCASSLGTGYNYGYTFGSGTRLTVV.

In DNA, the CDR3 is TGTGCCAGCAGCGCAAAGGGGACAGGAAGCTACGAGCAGTACTTC. It specifies CASSAKGTGSYEQYF. This chain uses TRBV27 with TRBJ2-7, with 8 positions matching TRBD1. The V and J ends lost 6 bases and 3 bases, in that order; junction bases with no gene match: 10. CDR1 is MNHEY, CDR2 SMNVEV, per germline (reference sequence). This CDR3 comprises 15 residues.

The chain has TRBV4-3 and TRBJ2-3, with D hard to call. The germline V and J ends were trimmed by 0 bases and 8 bases, with 6 bases remaining between them. CDR1 is LGHNA and CDR2 is YSLEER in the germline V gene. The CDR3 is 12 residues long. The CDR3 nucleotides read TGCGCCAGCAGCCAAGATTTGGGTACGCAGTATTTT. Translation gives CASSQDLGTQYF.

The J gene is TRBJ1-2, the V gene TRBV7-6; 8 positions agree with TRBD1. V trimming: 4 bases; J trimming: 7 bases; junction bases outside the gene matches: 8. Germline V CDR1 and CDR2: SGHVS, FNYEAQ. The CDR3 covers 14 residues. The CDR3: CASSSQGAEGGYTF. CDR3 nucleotides: TGTGCCAGCAGCTCCCAGGGGGCTGAAGGTGGCTACACCTTC.

The chain joins TRBV5-6 to TRBJ1-1, with D tentatively TRBD1 (6 bases). The CDR3 spans 15 residues. CDR1 and CDR2 (germline): SGHDT, YYEEEE. Trimming cost V 1 base and J 4 bases, with 14 bases left between them. The CDR3 is CASSLLGARVTEAFF. The CDR3 region has the DNA TGTGCCAGCAGCTTGTTGGGGGCGCGGGTCACTGAAGCTTTCTTT.

The rearrangement joins TRBV6-6 to TRBJ2-2, with D unresolved. V lost 9 bases and J lost 12, with 14 bases in between. The CDR3 length is 11 residues. Germline loops: CDR1 MNHNY, CDR2 SVGAGI (reference sequence). The CDR3 nucleotides read TGTGCCAGTGAGCTAGTGTTTAAGCTGTTTTTT. Amino acids: CASELVFKLFF.

As DNA, the CDR3 is TGTGCCAGCAGCACAGAGGGGATTCGCTATGGCTACACCTTC. This gives the protein CASSTEGIRYGYTF. The chain has TRBV7-8 and TRBJ1-2, with D tentatively TRBD1 (5 bases). With 5 bases removed from V and 4 bases from J, the gap between germline ends came to 14 bases. Germline V lookup: CDR1 SGHVS, CDR2 FQNEAQ. The CDR3 has 14 amino acids.

This clone was seen a few times. Other DNA sequences from this sample encode an identical CDR3 as well. The chain recombines TRBV20-1 with TRBJ2-5; no reliable D call. The CDR3 covers 11 residues. The V gene lost 0 bases and the J gene lost 4 bases, with 3 bases spanning the gap. The germline gives CDR1 DFQATT, CDR2 SNEGSKA (reference sequence). The CDR3 loop is CSARDLETQYF. For the CDR3, the DNA is TGCAGTGCTAGAGATCTAGAGACCCAGTACTTC.

The CDR3 bases are TGTGCCAGCAGTGAAGGGAGGACTACCCAGTACTTC. Translation: CASSEGRTTQYF. The V gene is TRBV2, the J gene TRBJ2-5; D is perhaps TRBD2 (5 bases). The CDR3 consists of 12 residues. Germline V gives CDR1 SNHLY, CDR2 FYNNEI. V was trimmed by 1 base and J by 8 bases, leaving 8 bases between them.

About this clone itself: One junction end does not reproduce the germline sequence, and a read error may be involved. The V gene is TRBV11-2, the J gene TRBJ1-2; tentatively, D is TRBD1 (6 bases). The germline CDR1 and CDR2 sequences are SGHAT and FQNNGV. The CDR3 covers 12 residues. In DNA, the CDR3 is TGTGCCAGCAGCTCAGGGGACTATAGCTACACCTTC. This encodes CASSSGDYSYTF. Filled out from reference TRBV11-2 and TRBJ1-2, the complete variable domain reads EAGVAQSPRYKIIEKRQSVAFWCNPISGHATLYWYQQILGQGPKLLIQFQNNGVVDDSQLPKDRFSAERLKGVDSTLKIQPAKLEDSAVYLCASSSGDYSYTFGSGTRLTVV.

The rearrangement uses TRBV5-1 and TRBJ1-2, with D perhaps matching TRBD1 (5 bases). The CDR3 runs to 15 residues. Germline CDR1 reads SGHRS; CDR2 reads YFSETQ. Trimming removed 3 bases from V and 4 bases from J, with 16 bases in between. DNA of the CDR3: TGCGCCAGCAGCTCTGGGACGGCCCTTCCCTATGGCTACACCTTC. Amino acid sequence: CASSSGTALPYGYTF.

The V gene is TRBV11-2, the J gene TRBJ2-3; possible D gene TRBD1, 5 bases. V lost 4 bases and J 0 bases, leaving 8 bases between the germline ends. The CDR3 totals 14 residues. Germline V gene sequence: CDR1 SGHAT, CDR2 FQNNGV. The CDR3 DNA reads TGTGCCAGCAGCTCTGGGGCTAGCACAGATACGCAGTATTTT. This translates into CASSSGASTDTQYF.

A single count supports this clone. This chain links TRBV28 with TRBJ1-5; TRBD1 matches at 7 bases. Germline CDR1 is MDHEN and CDR2 is SYDVKM. The CDR3 sequence is 17 residues long. CDR3 region: CATQGGLTSYSNQPQHF. CDR3 in DNA: TGTGCAACCCAGGGGGGACTGACCTCGTATAGCAATCAGCCCCAGCATTTT. Variable domain in full (rest from reference TRBV28 and TRBJ1-5): DVKVTQSSRYLVKRTGEKVFLECVQDMDHENMFWYRQDPGLGLRLIYFSYDVKMKEKGDIPEGYSVSREKKERFSLILESASTNQTSMYLCATQGGLTSYSNQPQHFGDGTRLSIL.

This clone was picked up one time. The chain carries TRBV6-5 and TRBJ2-7; a possible D gene is TRBD1 (5 bases). The CDR3 loop spans 16 amino acids. Trimming took off 0 bases at V and 0 bases at J, with 12 bases between the two ends. Germline loops: CDR1 MNHEY, CDR2 SVGAGI. The CDR3 is CASSYSGAVSSYEQYF. Written as DNA, the CDR3 is TGTGCCAGCAGTTACTCTGGGGCCGTCAGCTCCTACGAGCAGTACTTC.